These 25 T cell receptor beta chains share one sample of origin, sequenced in a study of metastatic and nonmetastatic thyroid tumors. From the PCR reads, TCRdb re-called clones with MiXCR. Of over 20,000 clones listed, about 30% were seen once; the top ten hold approximately 20%. Until they underwent thyroid surgery, no patient had received any treatment. Sample: blood. The receptor set was obtained from a female donor with papillary thyroid cancer or a benign thyroid nodule (not recorded which). Some clones in this sample may be carry-over from other donors' samples.

Judged by abundance, this clone is medium-sized. V gene TRBV19 combines with J gene TRBJ1-1; possible D gene TRBD1, 6 bases. In germline, CDR1 is LNHDA, CDR2 SQIVND (reference sequence). This CDR3 is 14 amino acids long. The ends were cut back, 10 bases at V and 0 bases at J, with 15 bases in the middle. This CDR3 is CATKTGALNTEAFF. In DNA form, the CDR3 reads TGTGCCACTAAGACGGGGGCCTTGAACACTGAAGCTTTCTTT.

By share of the sample, this clone is medium-sized (0.01 to 0.1%). The chain combines TRBV28 with TRBJ2-7, with 13 bases that match TRBD2. Losses at the gene ends were 5 bases for V and 1 base for J; bases not matched to a gene: 20. This CDR3 has 21 amino acids. CDR1 and CDR2 from the germline V gene are MDHEN and SYDVKM. In DNA, the CDR3 is TGTGCCAGCAGTACCCGGGGCTTAGGACTAGCGGGAGTAGGACGGTCCTACGAGCAGTACTTC. This gives the protein CASSTRGLGLAGVGRSYEQYF.

The chain recombines TRBV13 with TRBJ1-2; TRBD1 agrees at 8 bases. V lost 6 bases, J lost 4 bases, and 10 bases stayed unmatched. Germline assignment: CDR1 PRHDT and CDR2 FYEKMQ (reference sequence). The CDR3 has 15 amino acids. In DNA, the CDR3 is TGTGCCAGCAGTTTTAGCCAGGGGGCTGGCTATGGCTACACCTTC. It codes for CASSFSQGAGYGYTF.

This chain links TRBV11-3 with TRBJ1-5, with D unresolved. Per germline, CDR1 SGHNT and CDR2 YENEEA. The CDR3 contains 13 residues. V lost 1 base and J 6 bases, leaving 7 bases between the germline ends. This chain's CDR3 is CASSLGPRQPQHF. CDR3 DNA: TGTGCCAGCAGCTTAGGTCCCCGTCAGCCCCAGCATTTT.

This clone appeared many times. The chain joins TRBV2 to TRBJ1-6, with TRBD1 matching 11 bases. Germline loops: CDR1 SNHLY, CDR2 FYNNEI. The CDR3 has 16 amino acids. V lost 2 bases to trimming and J lost 6 bases; unmatched junction nucleotides: 3. The CDR3 sequence is CASSERTGGFNSPLHF. The CDR3 DNA follows: TGTGCCAGCAGTGAAAGGACAGGGGGCTTTAATTCACCCCTCCACTTT.

The chain links TRBV6-2 or TRBV6-3 to TRBJ2-5; no reliable D call. Germline CDR1 and CDR2: MNHEY and SVGEGT. Trimming took 7 bases from V and 4 from J, leaving 13 bases between them. The CDR3 loop spans 13 amino acids. CDR3 residues: CASTGVARETQYF. The CDR3 DNA reads TGTGCCAGCACCGGAGTGGCTCGAGAGACCCAGTACTTC.

This clone occurred many times. The gene calls are TRBV5-4 and TRBJ2-2, with a possible D match to TRBD1 (5 bases). In germline, CDR1 is SGHNT, CDR2 YYREEE (reference sequence). The CDR3 is 14 residues long. V gave up 5 bases and J gave up 4 bases, with 12 bases separating them. CDR3 nucleotides: TGTGCCAGCAGAACGACAGCAGGCACCGGGGAGCTGTTTTTT. It is translated as CASRTTAGTGELFF.

This clone was counted at least ten times. This may be a read error: a much more frequent sequence differs by one nucleotide. Other DNA sequences of this sample code for an identical CDR3. The chain couples TRBV12-3 or TRBV12-4 to TRBJ2-7; the match to TRBD2 covers 7 bases. The length of the CDR3 is 13 residues. CDR3 in amino acids: CASSLTGGYEQYF. The DNA of the CDR3 is TGTGCTAGCAGTTTAACGGGAGGCTACGAGCAGTACTTC.

There are many counts of this clone. Given the absence of the conserved phenylalanine or tryptophan at the CDR3 end, a read error is likely. The DNA is left out, because the CDR3 cannot be placed on it with certainty; the CDR3 is given as TCRdb lists it. The V and J genes are TRBV7-3 and TRBJ2-7; TRBD2, the D gene given by the table, was not confirmed from the DNA. CDR1 is SGHTA, CDR2 FQGTGA, per germline. Ends included, the CDR3 has 8 residues. CDR3 amino acids: CASSELAG.

In its sample, this clone was seen many times. The genes are TRBV3-1 and TRBJ2-1; D gene uncertain. V shed 2 bases and J shed 12 bases, with 23 bases lying between them. The V gene's germline CDR1 is LGHDT and CDR2 YNNKEL (reference sequence). The CDR3 extends over 16 amino acids. DNA of the CDR3: TGTGCCAGCAGCCAAACCCCCCCGACCCTCCCGCGGTGGCAGTTCTTC. The encoded protein is CASSQTPPTLPRWQFF.

The rearrangement uses TRBV6-2 or TRBV6-3 and TRBJ2-7; 7 bases fit TRBD1. This CDR3 contains 15 residues. J was trimmed by 2 bases and V by 4 bases; bases with no gene match: 8. CDR1 and CDR2 (germline): MNHEY, SVGEGT. For the CDR3, the DNA is TGTGCCAGCAGTTCCTCGGGGCAGGGGGCCTACGAGCAGTACTTC. This encodes CASSSSGQGAYEQYF.

This clone turned up a few times. J is TRBJ2-2 and V is TRBV6-1, with D possibly TRBD1 on 7 matching bases. This CDR3 is built from 16 residues. The germline gives CDR1 MNHNS, CDR2 SASEGT. The V end lost 8 bases, the J end lost 5 bases, and 21 bases lay between the germline ends. CDR3 loop: CASSQARGAGTGELFF. The CDR3 bases are TGTGCCAGCTCTCAGGCCAGGGGGGCGGGGACCGGGGAGCTGTTTTTT.

The chain has TRBV4-2 and TRBJ1-4; D unclear. The V gene's germline CDR1 is LGHNA and CDR2 YNFKEQ. This CDR3 has 14 amino acids. V lost 1 base and J 6 bases, leaving 9 bases between the germline ends. CDR3 sequence: CASSQAGVDEKLFF. CDR3 sequence (DNA): TGTGCCAGCAGCCAAGCTGGGGTCGATGAAAAACTGTTTTTT.

There are many counts of this clone. The J gene is TRBJ1-5, the V gene TRBV28, with TRBD1 matching over 9 bases. This CDR3 comprises 15 residues. The germline V gene encodes CDR1 MDHEN and CDR2 SYDVKM. The V and J ends lost 5 bases and 7 bases, in that order; junction bases with no gene match: 9. The CDR3 coding sequence is TGTGCCAGCAGTCCTCTAACAGGGGGCGGCCAGCCCCAGCATTTT. It codes for CASSPLTGGGQPQHF.

This clone was seen more than once but under ten times. The V call is TRBV5-1, the J call TRBJ2-3; unclear D gene. The V end was cut by 0 bases, the J end by 3 bases, with 14 bases between. There are 16 residues in the CDR3. CDR1 is SGHRS and CDR2 is YFSETQ in the germline V gene. Here the CDR3 reads CASSLEQALRTDTQYF. The CDR3 DNA follows: TGCGCCAGCAGCTTGGAGCAGGCCCTTAGGACAGATACGCAGTATTTT. Drawing the rest from reference TRBV5-1 and TRBJ2-3, the complete variable domain is KAGVTQTPRYLIKTRGQQVTLSCSPISGHRSVSWYQQTPGQGLQFLFEYFSETQRNKGNFPGRFSGRQFSNSRSEMNVSTLELGDSALYLCASSLEQALRTDTQYFGPGTRLTVL.

This clone was seen only a few times. This chain connects TRBV6-1 to TRBJ2-3; TRBD1 or TRBD2 may be the D gene (7 bases each). Germline lookup yields CDR1 MNHNS and CDR2 SASEGT. CDR3 length equals 13 residues. V was clipped by 8 bases and J by 2 bases, with 11 bases between them. The CDR3: CASQGGDTDTQYF. The CDR3 DNA reads TGTGCCAGCCAGGGGGGGGACACAGATACGCAGTATTTT.

V usage is TRBV2 and J usage is TRBJ2-3; 9 positions agree with TRBD2. This CDR3 has 18 amino acids. CDR1 is SNHLY, CDR2 FYNNEI, per germline. J gave up 2 bases and V 2 bases, and 11 bases lay outside the gene matches. The CDR3 sequence is CASSERAGGVLATDTQYF. The CDR3 DNA reads TGTGCCAGCAGTGAACGGGCGGGAGGGGTTCTAGCCACAGATACGCAGTATTTT.

The table lists this clone with a few counts. The rearrangement uses TRBV19 and TRBJ2-7; the match to TRBD2 covers 10 bases. The CDR3 is 14 amino acids. The J segment lost 6 bases and the V segment lost 4 bases, leaving 6 bases of the junction unmatched. Looked up from germline, CDR1 is LNHDA and CDR2 is SQIVND (reference sequence). CDR3 sequence: CASSKAGGPGEQYF. The DNA for the CDR3 is TGTGCCAGTAGTAAAGCGGGAGGGCCGGGCGAGCAGTACTTC.

This clone was observed a few times. CDR3: CASSEGQTITYGYTF. The CDR3 region has the DNA TGTGCCAGCAGTGAAGGACAGACCATCACCTATGGCTACACCTTC. This sequence joins TRBV2 and TRBJ1-2; a possible D gene is TRBD1 (5 bases). V lost 1 base, J lost 4 bases, and 13 bases lay in between. The germline CDR1 and CDR2 sequences are SNHLY and FYNNEI. CDR3 length: 15 residues.

This clone showed up just a few times. This chain uses TRBV28 with TRBJ2-2; no reliable D call. The V gene's germline CDR1 is MDHEN and CDR2 SYDVKM. V lost 1 base, J lost 5 bases, and 20 bases lay in between. The CDR3 spans 18 residues. In DNA, the CDR3 is TGTGCCAGCAGTTTATCGTTAGTAACCCGCATTGTTACCGGGGAGCTGTTTTTT. Amino acids: CASSLSLVTRIVTGELFF.

The chain couples TRBV29-1 to TRBJ2-7; 7 bases agree with TRBD1. Looked up from germline, CDR1 is SQVTM and CDR2 is ANQGSEA. The V and J ends lost 5 bases and 0 bases, in that order; junction bases with no gene match: 4. This CDR3 comprises 13 residues. CDR3 nucleotide sequence: TGCAGCGTTAGGGGGACAGTCTCCTACGAGCAGTACTTC. Its translation is CSVRGTVSYEQYF.

The chain uses TRBV30 and TRBJ2-2; 7 bases agree with TRBD2. J gave up 2 bases and V 1 base, and 1 base lay outside the gene matches. The CDR3 extends over 14 amino acids. Per germline, CDR1 GTSNPN and CDR2 SVGIG (reference sequence). The CDR3 DNA follows: TGTGCCTGGAGTGGGGGACTAAACACCGGGGAGCTGTTTTTT. Its protein product is CAWSGGLNTGELFF.

This clone was seen ten or more times. This chain connects TRBV9 to TRBJ1-3; D ambiguous. There are 16 residues in the CDR3. With 3 bases removed from V and 0 bases from J, the gap between germline ends came to 13 bases. The germline V gene has CDR1 SGDLS and CDR2 YYNGEE. CDR3 sequence: CASSEPEFCSGNTIYF. The CDR3, as DNA: TGTGCCAGCAGCGAGCCAGAATTCTGCTCTGGAAACACCATATATTTT.

This clone occurred many times. The chain couples TRBV30 to TRBJ1-6, with D possibly being TRBD1 (6 bases). The CDR3 spans 14 residues. Germline loops: CDR1 GTSNPN, CDR2 SVGIG (reference sequence). Trimming pared 2 bases from V and 7 bases from J, leaving 12 bases between. CDR3 DNA sequence: TGTGCCTGGAGTCCGGGACAACGGAATTCACCCCTCCACTTT. It is translated as CAWSPGQRNSPLHF.

This clone was detected ten times or more. The chain combines TRBV7-6 with TRBJ2-2; 8 bases are shared with TRBD1. J lost 4 bases, V lost 1 base, and 8 bases had no gene match. Germline V gene sequence: CDR1 SGHVS, CDR2 FNYEAQ. The CDR3 runs to 17 residues. The CDR3 DNA reads TGTGCCAGCAGCTTAGTTACCCGGGACAGGATCACCGGGGAGCTGTTTTTT. As protein: CASSLVTRDRITGELFF.